Listed here are 23 T cell receptor beta chains from one sample, sequenced in a study of shared clonotypes between healthy human individuals. Sequencing used immunoSEQ multiplex PCR; TCRdb keeps in-frame clones, though not all of them. Of approximately 980,000 clones in the sample, more than 75% were seen once. Material: memory CD4+ T cells sorted from blood. Sample subset: CD45RA-negative fraction. These TCRs come from a man aged 18 to 30 in good health.

The CDR3 protein is CASSYKNTGELFF. CDR3 in DNA: TGTGCCAGCAGTTACAAGAACACCGGGGAGCTGTTTTTT. J is TRBJ2-2 and V is TRBV6-6; D ambiguous. Trimming shortened V by 2 bases and J by 1 base, and 2 bases separated the two germline ends. The germline CDR1 and CDR2 sequences are MNHNY and SVGAGI (reference sequence). The length of the CDR3 is 13 residues.

This sequence joins TRBV9 and TRBJ2-3, with D perhaps assigned TRBD1 or TRBD2 (5 bases each). The length of the CDR3 is 11 residues. Germline loops: CDR1 SGDLS, CDR2 YYNGEE. The V end was cut by 0 bases, the J end by 11 bases, with 7 bases between. DNA of the CDR3: TGTGCCAGCAGCGTAGGGGACCGGCAGTATTTT. Its protein is CASSVGDRQYF.

The chain employs TRBV27 and TRBJ1-4; 10 bases fit TRBD1. Germline V lookup: CDR1 MNHEY, CDR2 SMNVEV (reference sequence). With V trimmed by 5 bases and J by 7 bases, 7 bases remained unmatched. This CDR3 spans 15 amino acids. CDR3 residues: CASSGGTGVGEKLFF. CDR3 sequence (DNA): TGTGCCAGCAGTGGGGGGACAGGGGTGGGTGAAAAACTGTTTTTT.

This clone occurred many times. The chain links TRBV6-6 to TRBJ2-3, with D unclear. Looked up from germline, CDR1 is MNHNY and CDR2 is SVGAGI (reference sequence). Trimming pared 4 bases from V and 4 bases from J, leaving 12 bases between. CDR3 length: 14 residues. The CDR3 bases are TGTGCCAGCAGTTTTACGGGTGGATCAGATACGCAGTATTTT. Translation: CASSFTGGSDTQYF.

This clone turned up a few times. The chain couples TRBV2 to TRBJ1-1; D gene ambiguous. The CDR3 is 13 residues long. The V gene lost 10 bases and the J gene lost 5 bases, with 17 bases spanning the gap. The germline CDR1 and CDR2 sequences are SNHLY and FYNNEI. CDR3 amino acids: CAIGEGWLTEAFF. CDR3 in DNA: TGTGCCATTGGCGAGGGATGGCTTACTGAAGCTTTCTTT.

V gene TRBV7-6 combines with J gene TRBJ2-1; no clear D. CDR1 is SGHVS and CDR2 is FNYEAQ in the germline V gene. With 0 bases removed from V and 13 bases from J, the gap between germline ends came to 10 bases. The CDR3 covers 12 residues. The CDR3 DNA reads TGTGCCAGCAGCTTAGCTGTTGGATCTCAGTTCTTC. Translated: CASSLAVGSQFF.

This sequence joins TRBV19 and TRBJ2-2; 11 nucleotides match TRBD1. Trimming cost V 10 bases and J 2 bases; bases outside gene matches: 12. Germline V lookup: CDR1 LNHDA, CDR2 SQIVND (reference sequence). The CDR3 sequence is 17 residues long. In DNA, the CDR3 is TGTGCCACCGGGGCCTCGGACAGGGGGCGTAACACCGGGGAGCTGTTTTTT. Protein product: CATGASDRGRNTGELFF.

The chain is built from TRBV6-6 and TRBJ1-2, with D maybe TRBD1 (5 bases). This CDR3 is 12 amino acids long. Per germline, CDR1 MNHNY and CDR2 SVGAGI (reference sequence). The V end was cut by 6 bases, the J end by 4 bases, with 9 bases between. The CDR3 sequence: CASRQTGYGYTF. The DNA for the CDR3 is TGTGCCAGCAGGCAAACAGGCTATGGCTACACCTTC.

The chain employs TRBV2 and TRBJ2-2, with a weak D call TRBD2 (6 bases). Germline V gene sequence: CDR1 SNHLY, CDR2 FYNNEI. This CDR3 is built from 13 residues. Trimming stripped 6 bases from V and 5 bases from J, with 10 bases between. CDR3 sequence (DNA): TGTGCCAGCAGAACGGAGGGGACCGGGGAGCTGTTTTTT. This gives the protein CASRTEGTGELFF.

J is TRBJ2-7 and V is TRBV28; D gene uncertain. The germline gives CDR1 MDHEN, CDR2 SYDVKM. This CDR3 region has 15 residues. The V end lost 8 bases, the J end lost 5 bases, and 22 bases lay between the germline ends. The CDR3 is CASPPSLSVVHEQYF. As DNA, the CDR3 is TGTGCCAGCCCACCATCGCTATCGGTCGTCCACGAGCAGTACTTC.

As concerns this clone: Other DNA sequences in the sample encode the same CDR3. V and J are TRBV25-1 and TRBJ1-4, with D possibly matching TRBD1 (6 bases). CDR3 size: 15 residues. V gave up 5 bases and J gave up 3 bases, with 13 bases separating them. Germline V gene sequence: CDR1 MGHDK, CDR2 SYGVNS. CDR3 sequence: CASSLRGGANEKLFF. CDR3 in DNA: TGTGCCAGCAGTTTAAGAGGGGGGGCTAATGAAAAACTGTTTTTT. Full variable domain (missing parts from reference TRBV25-1 and TRBJ1-4): EADIYQTPRYLVIGTGKKITLECSQTMGHDKMYWYQQDPGMELHLIHYSYGVNSTEKGDLSSESTVSRIRTEHFPLTLESARPSHTSQYLCASSLRGGANEKLFFGSGTQLSVL.

On this clone: In the same sample, other DNA sequences code for this CDR3. V is TRBV5-1 and J is TRBJ2-7; no clear D. V dropped 1 base and J dropped 4 bases, with 6 bases sitting between them. This CDR3 has 12 residues. Germline assignment: CDR1 SGHRS and CDR2 YFSETQ. This chain's CDR3 is CASSLKGYEQYF. The DNA of the CDR3 is TGCGCCAGCAGCTTGAAAGGATACGAGCAGTACTTC.

The V and J genes are TRBV4-3 and TRBJ2-1, with TRBD1 matching over 11 bases. This CDR3 has 18 amino acids. Germline V CDR1 and CDR2: LGHNA, YSLEER. Trimming at V came to 0 bases and at J to 4 bases, leaving 8 bases not matched to a gene. The CDR3 DNA sequence: TGCGCCAGCAGCCAAGATCTCTTCGGGACAGGGGGTTACAATGAGCAGTTCTTC. Its translation is CASSQDLFGTGGYNEQFF.

This clone was seen a handful of times. The same CDR3 can be traced to other DNA sequences in this sample. V gene TRBV5-1 combines with J gene TRBJ2-3, with D possibly being TRBD1 (7 bases). Germline V gene data show CDR1 as SGHRS and CDR2 as YFSETQ. Between the trimmed V and J ends, which lost 0 bases and 5 bases, there was a span of 10 bases. This CDR3 comprises 14 residues. DNA for the CDR3: TGCGCCAGCAGCTTGGGACAGGGAGGAGATACGCAGTATTTT. Its translation: CASSLGQGGDTQYF.

The rearrangement joins TRBV15 to TRBJ2-7, with D perhaps assigned TRBD1 or TRBD2 (5 bases each). The CDR3 consists of 16 residues. With 0 bases removed from V and 0 bases from J, the gap between germline ends came to 12 bases. Germline V CDR1 and CDR2: LNHNV, YYDKDF (reference sequence). The CDR3 spells CATSRDWDGSSYEQYF. The CDR3 DNA reads as TGTGCCACCAGCAGAGATTGGGACGGCAGCTCCTACGAGCAGTACTTC.

Concerning this clone itself: The sample has other DNA sequences that encode this CDR3 too. This CDR3 reads CASSGGQGGSGANVLTF. The CDR3 region has the DNA TGTGCCAGCAGTGGGGGACAGGGCGGCTCTGGGGCCAACGTCCTGACTTTC. V usage is TRBV6-1 and J usage is TRBJ2-6, with 9 bases fitting TRBD1. Germline assignment: CDR1 MNHNS and CDR2 SASEGT. The CDR3 consists of 17 residues. J lost 0 bases, V lost 4 bases, and 4 bases had no gene match.

The chain joins TRBV28 to TRBJ1-6; TRBD1 matches at 8 bases. This CDR3 has 14 residues. Germline-derived CDR1 and CDR2 are MDHEN and SYDVKM. Trimming removed 6 bases from V and 7 bases from J; junction bases left unmatched: 5. The CDR3 bases are TGTGCCAGCAGCGCGGGGGACAGGAATTCACCCCTCCACTTT. Its translation: CASSAGDRNSPLHF. Combining the CDR3 with reference TRBV28 and TRBJ1-6 gives the whole variable domain DVKVTQSSRYLVKRTGEKVFLECVQDMDHENMFWYRQDPGLGLRLIYFSYDVKMKEKGDIPEGYSVSREKKERFSLILESASTNQTSMYLCASSAGDRNSPLHFGNGTRLTVT.

In this sample, this clone turned up once. The V call is TRBV27, the J call TRBJ1-3; 12 bases line up with TRBD1. This CDR3 spans 17 amino acids. The V segment lost 8 bases and the J segment 4 bases; nucleotides outside the gene matches: 12. Germline V gives CDR1 MNHEY, CDR2 SMNVEV (reference sequence). The CDR3 bases are TGTGCCAGCGCCAGGGGACAGGGGGCTCAGGCAGGAAACACCATATATTTT. Translating gives CASARGQGAQAGNTIYF.

The chain is built from TRBV30 and TRBJ2-3; the D is unclear. V dropped 0 bases and J dropped 6 bases, with 10 bases sitting between them. CDR1 is GTSNPN and CDR2 is SVGIG in the germline V gene (reference sequence). The length of the CDR3 is 13 residues. CDR3: CAWSVRHDDTQYF. The CDR3 DNA reads as TGTGCCTGGAGTGTACGCCACGACGATACGCAGTATTTT.

This clone came up once. The rearrangement uses TRBV6-5 and TRBJ2-2; 8 bases are a match to TRBD1. Trimming cost V 6 bases and J 1 base; bases outside gene matches: 4. The CDR3 spans 15 residues. Germline CDR1 and CDR2: MNHEY and SVGAGI. This chain's CDR3 is CASRKDRVNTGELFF. CDR3 coding DNA: TGTGCCAGCAGAAAGGACAGGGTGAACACCGGGGAGCTGTTTTTT.

V usage is TRBV4-1 and J usage is TRBJ1-4, with 10 bases lining up with TRBD1. The CDR3 sequence is 17 residues long. Germline CDR1 is MGHRA and CDR2 is YSYEKL. Losses at the gene ends were 4 bases for V and 0 bases for J; bases not matched to a gene: 5. The CDR3 DNA is TGCGCCAGCAGCCTATTCGGACAGGGGGCAACTAATGAAAAACTGTTTTTT. Amino acid sequence: CASSLFGQGATNEKLFF.

V and J are TRBV6-6 and TRBJ1-6; D ambiguous. V was shortened by 2 bases and J by 10 bases, with 15 bases between the two germline ends. The CDR3 runs 15 residues. Germline lookup yields CDR1 MNHNY and CDR2 SVGAGI (reference sequence). DNA for the CDR3: TGTGCCAGCAGTTACCCCATCTCTCGTGGGTCACCCCTCCACTTT. Its translation: CASSYPISRGSPLHF.

The V call is TRBV7-2, the J call TRBJ2-3; D unresolved. This CDR3 comprises 13 residues. CDR1 is SGHTA and CDR2 is FQGNSA in the germline V gene. V lost 5 bases and J 5 bases, leaving 11 bases between the germline ends. This CDR3 is CASSTTKGDTQYF. The CDR3 nucleotides are TGTGCCAGCAGCACCACTAAGGGAGATACGCAGTATTTT.